The 21 T cell receptor beta chains listed next were all sequenced from one sample in a study of tumor-infiltrating lymphocytes in localized non-small cell lung cancer. Generated by immunoSEQ multiplex PCR, the TCRdb table keeps only in-frame clones and is missing some. The sample has about 16,000 clones, roughly 70% seen once. Input material: lung tumor tissue. These receptors were collected from a human donor with non-small cell lung cancer.

Comment on this clone: Other DNA sequences in this sample translate to the same CDR3. The V and J genes are TRBV6-1 and TRBJ2-5; 8 bases align to TRBD1. The CDR3 contains 13 residues. V shed 6 bases and J 3 bases; nucleotides not matched to a gene: 3. The germline V gene has CDR1 MNHNS and CDR2 SASEGT. CDR3 sequence (DNA): TGTGCCAGCAGGCCAGGGGGCGAAGAGACCCAGTACTTC. Protein: CASRPGGEETQYF.

The chain combines TRBV7-6 with TRBJ2-3, with D possibly being TRBD1 (6 bases). Per germline, CDR1 SGHVS and CDR2 FNYEAQ. The CDR3 extends over 14 amino acids. V dropped 1 base and J dropped 4 bases, with 9 bases sitting between them. The CDR3 DNA is TGTGCCAGCAGCTTAGGGGGGCGGGCAGATACGCAGTATTTT. Translation gives CASSLGGRADTQYF.

This chain connects TRBV6-6 to TRBJ1-1; D is uncertain. Trimming stripped 6 bases from V and 1 base from J, with 9 bases between. This CDR3 has 13 residues. In germline, CDR1 is MNHNY, CDR2 SVGAGI (reference sequence). This CDR3 is CASSKTENTEAFF. The CDR3 region has the DNA TGTGCCAGCAGCAAGACTGAGAACACTGAAGCTTTCTTT.

In this sample, this clone turned up a few times. The chain links TRBV10-2 to TRBJ2-4; no definite D call. CDR1 is WSHSY, CDR2 SAAADI, per germline. This CDR3 has 12 residues. V lost 0 bases and J lost 13, with 10 bases in between. DNA for the CDR3: TGCGCCAGCAGTGAGTCGACCTCCCTCCAGTACTTC. This translates into CASSESTSLQYF.

The DNA of the CDR3 is TGTGCCATCAGTGAGTCCTGGGAAGGGGGTGAGCAGTTCTTC. Protein: CAISESWEGGEQFF. The chain joins TRBV10-3 to TRBJ2-1; maybe TRBD1 (6 bases). Germline-derived CDR1 and CDR2 are ENHRY and SYGVKD. The ends were cut back, 0 bases at V and 9 bases at J, with 12 bases in the middle. The CDR3 totals 14 residues.

For the CDR3, the DNA is TGTGCCAGCAGTTCGACCGACAGGGCGGGCTATGGCTACACCTTC. It is translated as CASSSTDRAGYGYTF. This sequence joins TRBV28 and TRBJ1-2, with 7 bases that match TRBD1. The CDR3 totals 15 residues. Trimming cost V 4 bases and J 4 bases; bases outside gene matches: 9. Germline values: CDR1 MDHEN, CDR2 SYDVKM.

J is TRBJ2-7 and V is TRBV7-2; maybe TRBD2 (5 bases). Germline loops: CDR1 SGHTA, CDR2 FQGNSA. CDR3 length: 14 amino acids. Deletions cut 3 bases from V and 5 bases from J, with 14 bases between. The CDR3 DNA reads TGTGCCAGCAGCTTGTTTGGGCGGGTGGACGAGCAGTACTTC. It encodes CASSLFGRVDEQYF.

The chain recombines TRBV30 with TRBJ2-2, with a weak D call TRBD1 (5 bases). The V gene's germline CDR1 is GTSNPN and CDR2 SVGIG (reference sequence). The CDR3 has 13 amino acids. V was cut by 2 bases and J by 4 bases, with 8 bases left in between. CDR3 residues: CAWSTGGTGELFF. The CDR3 DNA reads TGTGCCTGGAGTACAGGCGGCACCGGGGAGCTGTTTTTT.

V is TRBV7-9 and J is TRBJ2-1, with 8 bases identical to TRBD2. CDR1 is SEHNR, CDR2 FQNEAQ, per germline (reference sequence). There are 16 residues in the CDR3. The V gene end was trimmed by 2 bases and the J gene end by 6 bases; junction bases not matched to a gene: 9. The CDR3 coding sequence is TGTGCCAGCAGCTTACCCCGGGGGGGCGGTTTCAATGAGCAGTTCTTC. Translated: CASSLPRGGGFNEQFF.

The J gene is TRBJ1-1, the V gene TRBV5-1, with a possible D match to TRBD1 (6 bases). CDR3 size: 15 residues. Trimming stripped 1 base from V and 1 base from J, with 11 bases between. Germline assignment: CDR1 SGHRS and CDR2 YFSETQ. Here the CDR3 DNA reads TGCGCCAGCAGCTTGCTCCAGGGGAGGAACACTGAAGCTTTCTTT. It specifies CASSLLQGRNTEAFF. The full variable domain, with the rest looked up from reference TRBV5-1 and TRBJ1-1, is KAGVTQTPRYLIKTRGQQVTLSCSPISGHRSVSWYQQTPGQGLQFLFEYFSETQRNKGNFPGRFSGRQFSNSRSEMNVSTLELGDSALYLCASSLLQGRNTEAFFGQGTRLTVV.

The table lists this clone with a few counts. The J gene is TRBJ1-1, the V gene TRBV18; 7 nucleotides match TRBD1. Germline assignment: CDR1 KGHSH and CDR2 LQKENI. The length of the CDR3 is 14 residues. With V trimmed by 3 bases and J by 1 base, 2 bases remained unmatched. Here the CDR3 reads CASSPTGTNTEAFF. CDR3 DNA: TGTGCCAGCTCACCGACAGGGACGAACACTGAAGCTTTCTTT.

This clone was seen only once. The rearrangement joins TRBV28 to TRBJ1-2; D ambiguous. The CDR3 totals 13 residues. The V gene's germline CDR1 is MDHEN and CDR2 SYDVKM. V lost 5 bases, J lost 0 bases, and 7 bases lay in between. In DNA, the CDR3 is TGTGCCAGCAGTGAGAGGACTAACTATGGCTACACCTTC. Protein product: CASSERTNYGYTF.

The chain has TRBV16 and TRBJ1-5; 8 nucleotides line up with TRBD1. CDR3 size: 14 residues. Losses at the gene ends were 4 bases for V and 7 bases for J; bases not matched to a gene: 6. Per the germline V gene, CDR1 is KGHSY and CDR2 is FQNENV. CDR3 region: CASSPDRVGQPQHF. The CDR3 DNA reads TGTGCCAGCAGCCCGGACAGGGTAGGGCAGCCCCAGCATTTT.

The rearrangement joins TRBV5-1 to TRBJ2-1; 9 bases are a match to TRBD2. J gave up 3 bases and V 6 bases, and 10 bases lay outside the gene matches. From germline, CDR1 is SGHRS and CDR2 YFSETQ. The CDR3 length is 16 residues. The CDR3 coding sequence is TGCGCCAGCACCCCCAAAGCGGGGGGAAGCTACAATGAGCAGTTCTTC. Translating gives CASTPKAGGSYNEQFF.

A single count supports this clone. The chain uses TRBV7-2 and TRBJ1-1, with 9 bases that match TRBD1. Trimming cost V 5 bases and J 5 bases; bases outside gene matches: 12. CDR1 and CDR2 from the germline V gene are SGHTA and FQGNSA. The CDR3 consists of 16 residues. DNA of the CDR3: TGTGCCAGCAGCCCTTTCGGTACGGGACAGGGAACTGAAGCTTTCTTT. Its translation is CASSPFGTGQGTEAFF. Full variable domain (rest looked up from reference TRBV7-2 and TRBJ1-1): GAGVSQSPSNKVTEKGKDVELRCDPISGHTALYWYRQSLGQGLEFLIYFQGNSAPDKSGLPSDRFSAERTGGSVSTLTIQRTQQEDSAVYLCASSPFGTGQGTEAFFGQGTRLTVV.

The chain has TRBV29-1 and TRBJ1-4, with no clear D. Trimming left V 5 bases short and J 4 bases short, with 14 bases between. Germline-derived CDR1 and CDR2 are SQVTM and ANQGSEA. The CDR3 length is 14 residues. As DNA, the CDR3 is TGCAGCGTTTCTGGGTCAGAGTATAATGAAAAACTGTTTTTT. This translates into CSVSGSEYNEKLFF.

The genes are TRBV19 and TRBJ1-4, with D possibly TRBD1 on 6 matching bases. The germline V gene encodes CDR1 LNHDA and CDR2 SQIVND (reference sequence). The CDR3 has 15 residues. V dropped 3 bases and J dropped 3 bases, with 11 bases sitting between them. For the CDR3, the DNA is TGTGCCAGTAGTATGGGACATTTGCCTAATGAAAAACTGTTTTTT. It specifies CASSMGHLPNEKLFF.

The chain has TRBV27 and TRBJ2-1; TRBD2 is a possible D gene (5 bases). V lost 2 bases, J lost 4 bases, and 18 bases lay in between. Germline loops: CDR1 MNHEY, CDR2 SMNVEV (reference sequence). This CDR3 has 17 amino acids. The CDR3 reads CASSLQARLAGYNEQFF. Written as DNA, the CDR3 is TGTGCCAGCAGTTTACAGGCGCGTCTAGCAGGATACAATGAGCAGTTCTTC.

The chain is built from TRBV7-2 and TRBJ2-2; D gene uncertain. Germline V gene lookup returns CDR1 SGHTA and CDR2 FQGNSA. CDR3 length: 15 residues. V was shortened by 2 bases and J by 0 bases, with 7 bases between the two germline ends. This CDR3 is CASSLLAPNTGELFF. DNA for the CDR3: TGTGCCAGCAGCTTACTTGCGCCGAACACCGGGGAGCTGTTTTTT.

This clone rates as medium-sized (0.01 to 0.1%). This chain joins TRBV4-2 and TRBJ2-1; D unclear. The CDR3 is 13 amino acids. Trimming shortened V by 4 bases and J by 6 bases, and 10 bases separated the two germline ends. From germline, CDR1 is LGHNA and CDR2 YNFKEQ. The CDR3 nucleotides read TGTGCCAGCAGCCCCTCGATGCCCAATGAGCAGTTCTTC. Translation: CASSPSMPNEQFF.

The CDR3 nucleotides read TGTGCCAGCAGTTGCGCCCTCTATGGGAGTGGGGAGACCCAGTACTTC. Translating it yields CASSCALYGSGETQYF. The V call is TRBV6-5, the J call TRBJ2-5; TRBD2 is a possible D gene (5 bases). This CDR3 has 16 amino acids. Germline V lookup: CDR1 MNHEY, CDR2 SVGAGI. Trimming left V 4 bases short and J 5 bases short, with 20 bases between.